This TCR beta chain was captured by sequencing in a study of PD-1 blockade in classical Hodgkin lymphoma. The study's findings and limits: Complete responders started with a diversity level that resembled newly diagnosed patients at baseline. Differences between repertoires have undefined causes, possibly disease activity or prior therapy. According to reports, newly diagnosed patients had lower baseline TCR diversity than healthy donors, and relapsed/refractory patients had lower baseline TCR diversity still.

Time point given: cycle 4 day 1 (C4D1), after 6 weeks of nivolumab. Every patient was affected by relapse after autologous stem cell transplantation, while exposure to brentuximab vedotin was not uniform. This clone was counted a few times. The antigen remains undetermined. Sequenced by immunoSEQ multiplex PCR; TCRdb stores in-frame clones only, minus some. The table includes about 89,000 clones, 90% detected once. The germline gives CDR1 MNHEY, CDR2 SMNVEV (reference sequence). Between the trimmed V and J ends, which lost 6 bases and 7 bases, there was a span of 18 bases. There are 14 residues in the CDR3.

The chain combines TRBV27 with TRBJ2-5, with D unclear. The sample here was peripheral blood mononuclear cells (PBMCs), taken before the fourth cycle of nivolumab. The TCR originated in a human donor with classical Hodgkin lymphoma. CDR3 in DNA: TGTGCCAGCAGCCTAACCGGGTCCCCGGGGACCCAGTACTTC. Its protein product is CASSLTGSPGTQYF.